These 32 T cell receptor beta chains share one sample of origin, sequenced in a study of cytomegalovirus exposure and HLA in healthy donors. The PCR made use of 60 Vbeta and 13 Jbeta primers. Measured with immunoSEQ multiplex PCR; TCRdb has only the in-frame clones, and not every one. The sample yields roughly 160,000 clones, more than 70% seen once. Sample: PBMCs. These receptors all stem from a boy aged 2 to 9 in good health and CMV-seronegative.

Only one count was recorded for this clone. The rearrangement links TRBV15 to TRBJ1-1, with a possible D match to TRBD1 (5 bases). This CDR3 comprises 13 residues. Germline V gives CDR1 LNHNV, CDR2 YYDKDF (reference sequence). With 1 base removed from V and 5 bases from J, the gap between germline ends came to 8 bases. CDR3 sequence: CATSRVEGTEAFF. The CDR3 DNA sequence: TGTGCCACCAGCAGAGTGGAGGGGACTGAAGCTTTCTTT.

For this clone: Its ends do not fully match the called genes, so a read error is possible. The J gene is TRBJ2-7, the V gene TRBV18, with 8 bases that match TRBD1. Per germline, CDR1 KGHSH and CDR2 LQKENI. This CDR3 region has 15 residues. The CDR3 spells CASSPWDRLTYEHYF. DNA of the CDR3: TGTGCCAGCTCACCATGGGACAGGCTTACCTACGAGCATTACTTC. Filled out from reference TRBV18 and TRBJ2-7, the complete variable domain reads NAGVMQNPRHLVRRRGQEARLRCSPMKGHSHVYWYRQLPEEGLKFMVYLQKENIIDESGMPKERFSAEFPKEGPSILRIQQVVRGDSAAYFCASSPWDRLTYEHYFGPGTRLTVT.

This sequence joins TRBV12-5 and TRBJ1-2; D possibly corresponds to TRBD1 (6 bases). The CDR3 runs 18 residues. Germline CDR1 is LGHNT and CDR2 is FRNRAP. The germline V and J ends were trimmed by 2 bases and 1 base, with 20 bases remaining between them. The chain's CDR3 is CASGLLIQQGKINYGYTF. CDR3 nucleotides: TGTGCTAGTGGTTTGCTAATTCAACAGGGAAAGATTAACTATGGCTACACCTTC.

This clone appeared once. The gene calls are TRBV6-6 and TRBJ1-1; perhaps TRBD1 as D (5 bases). This CDR3 comprises 13 residues. Per the germline V gene, CDR1 is MNHNY and CDR2 is SVGAGI (reference sequence). V dropped 4 bases and J dropped 4 bases, with 10 bases sitting between them. The CDR3 nucleotides read TGTGCCAGCAGTTCCCCGACAGCCACTGAAGCTTTCTTT. Protein product: CASSSPTATEAFF.

The genes are TRBV2 and TRBJ2-7, with TRBD2 identical over 12 bases. The CDR3 runs 15 residues. The J segment lost 3 bases and the V segment lost 7 bases, leaving 7 bases of the junction unmatched. Germline-derived CDR1 and CDR2 are SNHLY and FYNNEI. The CDR3 here is CASTLLAGGNYEQYF. The CDR3 DNA sequence: TGTGCCAGCACCCTACTAGCGGGAGGAAACTACGAGCAGTACTTC. Full variable domain (rest looked up from reference TRBV2 and TRBJ2-7): EPEVTQTPSHQVTQMGQEVILRCVPISNHLYFYWYRQILGQKVEFLVSFYNNEISEKSEIFDDQFSVERPDGSNFTLKIRSTKLEDSAMYFCASTLLAGGNYEQYFGPGTRLTVT.

V gene TRBV6-1 combines with J gene TRBJ2-7; D might be TRBD2 (5 bases). The length of the CDR3 is 13 residues. In germline, CDR1 is MNHNS, CDR2 SASEGT. With 10 bases removed from V and 5 bases from J, the gap between germline ends came to 18 bases. In DNA form, the CDR3 reads TGTGCCACGAACGGAGGCGTATTGGACGAGCAGTACTTC. It encodes CATNGGVLDEQYF.

V usage is TRBV11-2 and J usage is TRBJ2-1; D not resolved. V was trimmed by 0 bases and J by 0 bases, leaving 3 bases between them. Germline V gene data show CDR1 as SGHAT and CDR2 as FQNNGV. The CDR3 consists of 14 residues. In DNA form, the CDR3 reads TGTGCCAGCAGCTTAGACAGCTCCTACAATGAGCAGTTCTTC. Protein: CASSLDSSYNEQFF.

The V and J genes are TRBV4-1 and TRBJ2-1; D call uncertain. V was trimmed by 1 base and J by 0 bases, leaving 13 bases between them. Germline-derived CDR1 and CDR2 are MGHRA and YSYEKL. The CDR3 covers 17 residues. The CDR3 DNA follows: TGCGCCAGCAGCCAAGTTTTCGCGAGGAGCTCCTACAATGAGCAGTTCTTC. Translated, it gives CASSQVFARSSYNEQFF.

The J gene is TRBJ1-2, the V gene TRBV19; 10 nucleotides align to TRBD1. The CDR3 is made up of 14 amino acids. From germline, CDR1 is LNHDA and CDR2 SQIVND (reference sequence). With V trimmed by 3 bases and J by 7 bases, 5 bases remained unmatched. The CDR3, as DNA: TGTGCCAGTAGTATTCCTGGGACAGGGGCTGGCTACACCTTC. It codes for CASSIPGTGAGYTF.

The chain links TRBV27 to TRBJ2-3, with D maybe TRBD2 (5 bases). The germline CDR1 and CDR2 sequences are MNHEY and SMNVEV (reference sequence). This CDR3 has 15 residues. V lost 0 bases to trimming and J lost 10 bases, with 17 bases between them. The CDR3: CASSLSVQRAEAQYF. The DNA of the CDR3 is TGTGCCAGCAGTTTATCGGTGCAGAGGGCCGAGGCGCAGTATTTT.

A few counts support this clone. The same CDR3 also results from other DNA sequences found in this sample. The chain joins TRBV27 to TRBJ2-1, with D perhaps TRBD2 (5 bases). Germline V gene lookup returns CDR1 MNHEY and CDR2 SMNVEV (reference sequence). Trimming removed 0 bases at V and 0 bases at J, with 6 bases between. The CDR3 runs 15 residues. CDR3 residues: CASSLSGSSYNEQFF. DNA for the CDR3: TGTGCCAGCAGTTTATCAGGGAGCTCCTACAATGAGCAGTTCTTC.

The chain uses TRBV4-1 and TRBJ2-1; 12 bases are a match to TRBD2. This CDR3 spans 16 amino acids. Germline CDR1 is MGHRA and CDR2 is YSYEKL. V trimming: 1 base; J trimming: 9 bases; junction bases outside the gene matches: 7. CDR3 in amino acids: CASSQGVASGRAEQFF. The DNA of the CDR3 is TGCGCCAGCAGCCAAGGGGTAGCTAGCGGGAGGGCTGAGCAGTTCTTC.

This chain joins TRBV4-1 and TRBJ1-5, with D perhaps matching TRBD1 (5 bases). CDR1 and CDR2 (germline): MGHRA, YSYEKL. V lost 4 bases to trimming and J lost 5 bases, with 15 bases between them. The CDR3 totals 15 residues. The CDR3 region is CASSPPDRPHQPQHF. DNA of the CDR3: TGCGCCAGCAGCCCACCCGACAGACCCCATCAGCCCCAGCATTTT.

The chain joins TRBV7-6 to TRBJ1-5; tentatively, D is TRBD1 (6 bases). V was pared by 6 bases and J by 1 base, with 13 bases between. This CDR3 has 15 residues. Germline V gene data show CDR1 as SGHVS and CDR2 as FNYEAQ. The CDR3 DNA reads TGTGCCAGCAGTTACCAGACAGGCAGCAATCAGCCCCAGCATTTT. This sequence encodes CASSYQTGSNQPQHF.

The chain has TRBV5-1 and TRBJ2-1; 12 nucleotides line up with TRBD2. J gave up 7 bases and V 7 bases, and 9 bases lay outside the gene matches. This CDR3 is built from 15 residues. In germline, CDR1 is SGHRS, CDR2 YFSETQ. CDR3 amino acids: CASQWTSGMENEQFF. CDR3 nucleotides: TGCGCCAGCCAATGGACTAGCGGGATGGAGAATGAGCAGTTCTTC.

The rearrangement joins TRBV7-2 to TRBJ1-2; D unresolved. Trimming took 4 bases from V and 7 from J, leaving 19 bases between them. There are 15 residues in the CDR3. The V gene's germline CDR1 is SGHTA and CDR2 FQGNSA. This CDR3 is CASSSTPGPAGGYTF. CDR3 sequence (DNA): TGTGCCAGCAGCTCTACGCCGGGTCCTGCGGGTGGCTACACCTTC.

This clone came up once. The chain uses TRBV27 and TRBJ2-7, with 7 positions matching TRBD2. This CDR3 has 14 residues. CDR1 is MNHEY and CDR2 is SMNVEV in the germline V gene (reference sequence). V was pared by 10 bases and J by 3 bases, with 12 bases of the junction left unmatched. The DNA for the CDR3 is TGTGCCACAGGCCTATGGGGGGGGATCTACGAGCAGTACTTC. This sequence encodes CATGLWGGIYEQYF.

The chain combines TRBV19 with TRBJ1-3; tentatively, D is TRBD1 (5 bases). This CDR3 spans 13 amino acids. Trimming took off 8 bases at V and 2 bases at J, with 10 bases between the two ends. CDR1 is LNHDA, CDR2 SQIVND, per germline (reference sequence). In DNA form, the CDR3 reads TGTGCCAGTTGGCGGGGGGCTGGAAACACCATATATTTT. Its protein product is CASWRGAGNTIYF.

The chain is built from TRBV30 and TRBJ1-2; perhaps TRBD1 as D (6 bases). Trimming removed 1 base from V and 7 bases from J, with 13 bases in between. The CDR3 has 13 residues. CDR1 and CDR2 from the germline V gene are GTSNPN and SVGIG (reference sequence). Written as DNA, the CDR3 is TGTGCCTGGAGTGCCAGGGGATACAGTGGCTACACCTTC. Protein: CAWSARGYSGYTF.

This clone was counted only a few times. The V gene is TRBV10-2, the J gene TRBJ2-7; 11 nucleotides agree with TRBD2. Germline V gives CDR1 WSHSY, CDR2 SAAADI. There are 15 residues in the CDR3. V gave up 10 bases and J gave up 1 base; unmatched junction bases: 9. This CDR3 is CAIPTRLAGSYEQYF. CDR3 in DNA: TGCGCCATCCCGACCAGACTAGCGGGGTCCTACGAGCAGTACTTC.

The J gene is TRBJ1-1, the V gene TRBV19; D not certain. The CDR3 length is 14 residues. V was cut by 7 bases and J by 1 base, with 13 bases left in between. Germline CDR1 reads LNHDA; CDR2 reads SQIVND (reference sequence). CDR3 amino acids: CASKLLRWNTEAFF. The CDR3 DNA follows: TGTGCCAGTAAGCTCCTACGTTGGAACACTGAAGCTTTCTTT.

This chain connects TRBV27 to TRBJ2-1, with 11 bases fitting TRBD2. This CDR3 has 15 residues. Germline CDR1 reads MNHEY; CDR2 reads SMNVEV (reference sequence). The junction had 4 bases not matched to a gene; V was cut back by 3 bases and J by 6 bases. The DNA for the CDR3 is TGTGCCAGCAGTTTTGGGACTAGCGGAGTCAATGAGCAGTTCTTC. It codes for CASSFGTSGVNEQFF.

This chain uses TRBV30 with TRBJ2-7, with TRBD1 matching over 7 bases. CDR1 GTSNPN and CDR2 SVGIG come from the germline V gene (reference sequence). The CDR3 extends over 11 amino acids. V lost 4 bases to trimming and J lost 4 bases; unmatched junction nucleotides: 1. This CDR3 reads CAWTGGYEQYF. The CDR3 coding sequence is TGTGCCTGGACAGGGGGTTACGAGCAGTACTTC.

The CDR3 DNA reads as TGTGCCAGCTCACCACAGGTCAGCGCGGCCGAGCAGTACTTC. Protein product: CASSPQVSAAEQYF. V usage is TRBV18 and J usage is TRBJ2-7; D gene unclear. The V end lost 1 base, the J end lost 6 bases, and 13 bases lay between the germline ends. This CDR3 contains 14 residues. Germline V gene lookup returns CDR1 KGHSH and CDR2 LQKENI.

This clone was observed a single time. The V gene is TRBV27, the J gene TRBJ1-2; D call uncertain. The CDR3 totals 15 residues. Germline loops: CDR1 MNHEY, CDR2 SMNVEV (reference sequence). The germline V and J ends were trimmed by 5 bases and 1 base, with 14 bases remaining between them. The CDR3 region is CASSLQPTGNYGYTF. Written as DNA, the CDR3 is TGTGCCAGCAGTCTCCAGCCGACGGGTAACTATGGCTACACCTTC.

The chain uses TRBV5-6 and TRBJ1-3; D call uncertain. Germline V gene lookup returns CDR1 SGHDT and CDR2 YYEEEE. V dropped 0 bases and J dropped 3 bases, with 7 bases sitting between them. This CDR3 region has 14 residues. CDR3 residues: CASSLVGVGNTIYF. CDR3 nucleotides: TGTGCCAGCAGCTTGGTCGGGGTTGGAAACACCATATATTTT.

This clone appeared a single time. This chain joins TRBV2 and TRBJ2-7; TRBD1 agrees at 9 bases. The V and J ends lost 7 bases and 3 bases, in that order; junction bases with no gene match: 7. CDR1 is SNHLY and CDR2 is FYNNEI in the germline V gene. The CDR3 is 14 residues long. The DNA of the CDR3 is TGTGCCAGCAAAGGGACAGGGTTGAGCTACGAGCAGTACTTC. Translated, it gives CASKGTGLSYEQYF.

The rearrangement joins TRBV27 to TRBJ2-5, with TRBD2 matching over 9 bases. Trimming cost V 5 bases and J 5 bases; bases outside gene matches: 3. The CDR3 has 13 residues. Germline V gene data show CDR1 as MNHEY and CDR2 as SMNVEV (reference sequence). The CDR3 loop reads CASSSSGSETQYF. The CDR3 DNA is TGTGCCAGCAGTAGTAGCGGGAGTGAGACCCAGTACTTC.

The chain couples TRBV29-1 to TRBJ1-4, with D tentatively TRBD1 (5 bases). This CDR3 spans 14 amino acids. Trimming removed 7 bases at V and 2 bases at J, with 14 bases between. Per germline, CDR1 SQVTM and CDR2 ANQGSEA. The chain's CDR3 is CSARIRATNEKLFF. In DNA form, the CDR3 reads TGCAGCGCTCGCATCAGGGCGACTAATGAAAAACTGTTTTTT. Variable domain in full (rest from reference TRBV29-1 and TRBJ1-4): SAVISQKPSRDICQRGTSLTIQCQVDSQVTMMFWYRQQPGQSLTLIATANQGSEATYESGFVIDKFPISRPNLTFSTLTVSNMSPEDSSIYLCSARIRATNEKLFFGSGTQLSVL.

The rearrangement links TRBV28 to TRBJ1-1; D gene unclear. V lost 2 bases and J 5 bases, leaving 6 bases between the germline ends. Germline-derived CDR1 and CDR2 are MDHEN and SYDVKM. The CDR3 covers 12 residues. The CDR3 coding sequence is TGTGCCAGCAGTTTAGCCGGGACTGAAGCTTTCTTT. Protein product: CASSLAGTEAFF.

The J gene is TRBJ2-3, the V gene TRBV5-6; TRBD2 matches 10 bases. The CDR3 loop spans 17 amino acids. With V trimmed by 2 bases and J by 0 bases, 6 bases remained unmatched. Germline loops: CDR1 SGHDT, CDR2 YYEEEE. CDR3 in amino acids: CASSFFSGRSSTDTQYF. The CDR3 DNA reads TGTGCCAGCAGCTTTTTTAGCGGGAGGTCTAGCACAGATACGCAGTATTTT.

This clone was seen just once. V is TRBV7-9 and J is TRBJ1-1, with D possibly being TRBD1 (5 bases). The CDR3 runs 12 residues. CDR1 is SEHNR and CDR2 is FQNEAQ in the germline V gene (reference sequence). The ends were cut back, 5 bases at V and 5 bases at J, with 9 bases in the middle. The CDR3 spells CASSQGWTEAFF. CDR3 DNA sequence: TGTGCCAGCAGCCAGGGTTGGACTGAAGCTTTCTTT.